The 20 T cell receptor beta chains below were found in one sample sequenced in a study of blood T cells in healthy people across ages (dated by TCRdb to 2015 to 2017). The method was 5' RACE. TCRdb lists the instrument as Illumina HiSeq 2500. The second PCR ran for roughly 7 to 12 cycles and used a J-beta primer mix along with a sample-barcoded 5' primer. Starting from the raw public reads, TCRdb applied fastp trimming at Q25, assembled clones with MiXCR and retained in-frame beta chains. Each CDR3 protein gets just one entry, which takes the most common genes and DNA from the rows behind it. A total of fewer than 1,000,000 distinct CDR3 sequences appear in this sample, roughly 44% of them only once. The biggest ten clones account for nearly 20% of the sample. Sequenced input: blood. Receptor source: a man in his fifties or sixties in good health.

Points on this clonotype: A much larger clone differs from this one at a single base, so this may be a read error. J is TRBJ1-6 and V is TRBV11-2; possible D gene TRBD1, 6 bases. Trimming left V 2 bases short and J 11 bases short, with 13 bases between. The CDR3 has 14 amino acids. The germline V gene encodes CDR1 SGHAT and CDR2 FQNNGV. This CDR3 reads CASSLLRTDPPLHF. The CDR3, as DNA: TGTGCCAGCAGCTTATTAAGGACAGATCCACCCCTCCACTTT.

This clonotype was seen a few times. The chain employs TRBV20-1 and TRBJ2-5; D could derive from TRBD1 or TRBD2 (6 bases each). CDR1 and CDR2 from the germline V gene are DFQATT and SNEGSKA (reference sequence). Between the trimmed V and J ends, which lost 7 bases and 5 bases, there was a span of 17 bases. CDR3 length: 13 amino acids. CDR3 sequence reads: CSDRPGADETQYF. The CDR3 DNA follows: TGCAGTGACCGTCCGGGGGCAGACGAGACCCAGTACTTC.

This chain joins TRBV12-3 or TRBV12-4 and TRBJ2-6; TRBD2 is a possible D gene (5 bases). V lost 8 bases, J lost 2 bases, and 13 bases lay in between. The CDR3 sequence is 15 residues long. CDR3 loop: CASSSGSPGANVLTF. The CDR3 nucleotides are TGTGCCAGCTCCAGCGGAAGCCCTGGGGCCAACGTCCTGACTTTC.

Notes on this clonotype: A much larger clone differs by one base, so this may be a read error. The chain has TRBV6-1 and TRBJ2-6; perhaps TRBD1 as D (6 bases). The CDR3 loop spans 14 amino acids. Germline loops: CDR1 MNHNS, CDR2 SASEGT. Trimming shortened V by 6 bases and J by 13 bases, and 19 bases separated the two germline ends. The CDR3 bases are TGTGCCAGCAGGACTACAACAGGGAAAGGGGTCCTGACTTTC. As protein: CASRTTTGKGVLTF.

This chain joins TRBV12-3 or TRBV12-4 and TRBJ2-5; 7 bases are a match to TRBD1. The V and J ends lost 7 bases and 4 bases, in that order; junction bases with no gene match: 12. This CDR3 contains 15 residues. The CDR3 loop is CASTRASQGVETQYF. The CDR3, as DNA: TGTGCCAGCACTCGGGCCTCCCAGGGGGTAGAGACCCAGTACTTC.

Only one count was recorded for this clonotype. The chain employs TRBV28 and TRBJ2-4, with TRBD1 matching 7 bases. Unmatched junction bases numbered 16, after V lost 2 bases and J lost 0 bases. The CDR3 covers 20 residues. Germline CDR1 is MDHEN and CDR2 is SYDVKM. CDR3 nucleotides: TGTGCCAGCAGTTTACCAACAGGGGACCCCTCATGGGTAGCCAAAAACATTCAGTACTTC. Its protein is CASSLPTGDPSWVAKNIQYF. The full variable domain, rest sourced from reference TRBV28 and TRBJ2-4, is DVKVTQSSRYLVKRTGEKVFLECVQDMDHENMFWYRQDPGLGLRLIYFSYDVKMKEKGDIPEGYSVSREKKERFSLILESASTNQTSMYLCASSLPTGDPSWVAKNIQYFGAGTRLSVL.

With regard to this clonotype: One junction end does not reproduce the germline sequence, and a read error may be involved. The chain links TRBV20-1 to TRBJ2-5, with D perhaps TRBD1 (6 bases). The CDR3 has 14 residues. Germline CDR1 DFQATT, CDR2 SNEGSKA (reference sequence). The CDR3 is CSARDRDTQGTQYF. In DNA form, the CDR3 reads TGCAGTGCTAGAGACCGGGACACTCAAGGGACCCAGTACTTC.

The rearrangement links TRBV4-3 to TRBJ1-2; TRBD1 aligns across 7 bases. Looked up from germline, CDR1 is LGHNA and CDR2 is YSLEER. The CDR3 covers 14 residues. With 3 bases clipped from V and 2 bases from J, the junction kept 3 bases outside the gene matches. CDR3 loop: CASSHSGQNYGYTF. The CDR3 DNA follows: TGCGCCAGCAGCCACTCGGGACAGAACTATGGCTACACCTTC.

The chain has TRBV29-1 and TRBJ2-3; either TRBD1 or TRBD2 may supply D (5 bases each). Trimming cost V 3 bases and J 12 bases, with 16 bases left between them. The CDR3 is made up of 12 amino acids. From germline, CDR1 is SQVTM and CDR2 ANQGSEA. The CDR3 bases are TGCAGCGTTGACCCGAGGGGTTCCCCCCAGTATTTT. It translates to CSVDPRGSPQYF.

The CDR3 reads CAWKVTRDSPLHF. CDR3 in DNA: TGTGCCTGGAAAGTGACAAGAGATTCACCCCTCCACTTT. This chain connects TRBV30 to TRBJ1-6; no firm D call. The CDR3 runs 13 residues. Deletions cut 4 bases from V and 8 bases from J, with 12 bases between. The germline gives CDR1 GTSNPN, CDR2 SVGIG (reference sequence). The entire variable domain, with the rest obtained from reference TRBV30 and TRBJ1-6, is as follows: SQTIHQWPATLVQPVGSPLSLECTVEGTSNPNLYWYRQAAGRGLQLLFYSVGIGQISSEVPQNLSASRPQDRQFILSSKKLLLSDSGFYLCAWKVTRDSPLHFGNGTRLTVT.

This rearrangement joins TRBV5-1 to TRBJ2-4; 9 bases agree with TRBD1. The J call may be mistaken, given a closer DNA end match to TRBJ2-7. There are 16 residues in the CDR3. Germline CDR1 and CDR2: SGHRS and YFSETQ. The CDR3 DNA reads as TGCGCCAGCAGCTTGACAACAGGGGGCCGCACCTACGAGCAGTACTTC. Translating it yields CASSLTTGGRTYEQYF.

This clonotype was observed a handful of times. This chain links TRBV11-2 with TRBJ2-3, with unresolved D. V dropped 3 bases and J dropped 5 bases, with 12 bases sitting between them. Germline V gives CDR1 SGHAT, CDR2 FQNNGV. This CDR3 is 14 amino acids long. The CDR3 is CASSFLAGGDTQYF. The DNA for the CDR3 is TGTGCCAGCAGCTTCTTAGCAGGTGGAGATACGCAGTATTTT.

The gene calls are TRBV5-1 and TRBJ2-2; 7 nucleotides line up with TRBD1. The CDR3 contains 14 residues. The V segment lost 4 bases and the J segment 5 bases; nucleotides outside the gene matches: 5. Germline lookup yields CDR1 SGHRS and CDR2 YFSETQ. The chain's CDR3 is CASSPMGQTGELFF. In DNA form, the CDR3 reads TGCGCCAGCAGCCCCATGGGACAGACCGGGGAGCTGTTTTTT.

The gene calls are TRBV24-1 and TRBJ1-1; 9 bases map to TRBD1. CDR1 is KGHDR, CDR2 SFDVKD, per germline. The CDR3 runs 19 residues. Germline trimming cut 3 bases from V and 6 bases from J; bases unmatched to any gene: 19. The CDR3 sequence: CATSDLPPGQGKGSSEAFF. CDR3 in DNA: TGTGCCACCAGTGATCTTCCCCCGGGACAGGGAAAAGGCAGCTCTGAAGCTTTCTTT.

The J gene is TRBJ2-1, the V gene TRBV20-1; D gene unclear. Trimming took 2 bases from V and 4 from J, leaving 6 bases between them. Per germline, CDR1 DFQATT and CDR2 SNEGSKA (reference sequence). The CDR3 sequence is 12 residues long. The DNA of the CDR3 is TGCAGTGCTAGATACACATACAATGAGCAGTTCTTC. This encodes CSARYTYNEQFF.

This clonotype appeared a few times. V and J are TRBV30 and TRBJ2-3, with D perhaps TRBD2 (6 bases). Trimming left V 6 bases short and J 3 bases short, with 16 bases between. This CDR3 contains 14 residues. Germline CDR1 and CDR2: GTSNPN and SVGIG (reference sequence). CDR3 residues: CACQPEGITDTQYF. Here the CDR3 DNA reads TGTGCCTGCCAACCGGAGGGGATAACAGATACGCAGTATTTT.

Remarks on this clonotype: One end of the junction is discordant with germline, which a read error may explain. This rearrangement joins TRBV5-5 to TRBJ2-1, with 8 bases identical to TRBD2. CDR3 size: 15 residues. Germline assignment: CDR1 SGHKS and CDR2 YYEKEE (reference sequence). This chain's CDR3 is CPSSFPGGRDNEQFF. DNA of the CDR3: TGTCCCAGCAGCTTTCCGGGGGGGCGAGACAATGAGCAGTTCTTC.

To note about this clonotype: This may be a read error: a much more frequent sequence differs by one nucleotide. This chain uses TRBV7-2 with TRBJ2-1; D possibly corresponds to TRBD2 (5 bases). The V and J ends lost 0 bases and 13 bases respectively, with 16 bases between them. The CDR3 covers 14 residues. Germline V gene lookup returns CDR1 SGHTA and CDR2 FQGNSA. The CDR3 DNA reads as TGTGCCAGCAGCTTAGCGGGGTTTGGGGAGACCCAGTTCTTC. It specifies CASSLAGFGETQFF.

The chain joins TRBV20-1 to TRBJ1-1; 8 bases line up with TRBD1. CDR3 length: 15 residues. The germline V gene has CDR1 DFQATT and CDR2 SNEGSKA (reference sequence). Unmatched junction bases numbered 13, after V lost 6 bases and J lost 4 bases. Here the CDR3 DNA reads TGCAGTGCCCCACCCAGGGGGCGGATAGGCACTGAAGCTTTCTTT. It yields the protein CSAPPRGRIGTEAFF.

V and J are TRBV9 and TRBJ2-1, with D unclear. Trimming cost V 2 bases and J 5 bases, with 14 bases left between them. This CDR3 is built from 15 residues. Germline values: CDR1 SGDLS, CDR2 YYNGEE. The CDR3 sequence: CASSVADVLNNEQFF. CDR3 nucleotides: TGTGCCAGCAGCGTTGCCGACGTACTAAACAATGAGCAGTTCTTC.